Described below is a single T cell receptor (beta chain) sequence and its context. The antigen remains unidentified. Sequencing used immunoSEQ multiplex PCR; TCRdb keeps in-frame clones, though not all of them. The sample carries 140,000 to 150,000 clones, approximately 94% recorded once. The data are from a study of T cell responses to AZD1222 COVID-19 vaccine. Study-wide results and limits: Receipt of two AZD1222 doses was followed by a rise in Spike-specific TCR breadth and depth. Samples come after the peak T cell response, not at day 14. Just a handful of people given AZD1222 tested seropositive at baseline. Clonal diversity may have been underestimated, and the donors were mostly white British, with more females than males.

Trimming pared 5 bases from V and 0 bases from J, leaving 17 bases between. Germline CDR1 reads SGHVS; CDR2 reads FQNEAQ. CDR3 length: 16 residues. The material sequenced was peripheral blood, taken on day 0 of AZD1222 vaccination. The sequence was collected from an adult in good health. The chain links TRBV7-8 to TRBJ2-7; D is perhaps TRBD1 (6 bases). DNA of the CDR3: TGTGCCAGCAGCCCTGAGGACAGCACAACCTCCTACGAGCAGTACTTC. It translates to CASSPEDSTTSYEQYF.